The following is a T cell receptor (beta chain) sequence with its context. This entry is derived from a study of shared clonotypes between healthy human individuals. Some clones are missing from TCRdb's copy, which holds only in-frame ones; the method was immunoSEQ multiplex PCR. The sample contains around 2.1 million clones, around 95% of which appear only once. The CDR3 runs 16 residues. V was clipped by 0 bases and J by 1 base, with 10 bases between them. Looked up from germline, CDR1 is LGHNT and CDR2 is FRNRAP. Negatively enriched CD4+ T cells were divided by CD45RA into naive and memory. The material sequenced was naive CD4+ T cells sorted from blood. Documented subset: CD45RA+ positively selected. This sequence originates from a young man in good health. The chain joins TRBV12-5 to TRBJ1-5; unclear D gene. CDR3 in DNA: TGTGCTAGTGGTTTGGTCCGGGCGGGGAGCAATCAGCCCCAGCATTTT. This translates into CASGLVRAGSNQPQHF.